A single sample is the source of the 14 T cell receptor beta chains below, sequenced in a study of T cell responses to AZD1222 COVID-19 vaccine (dated by TCRdb to the early 2020s). The time point label for this specimen denotes: baseline before first vaccination. The library was produced with the immunoSEQ multiplex PCR assay. This immuneACCESS table, as held by TCRdb, lists in-frame sequences with V and J called but not all clones. Of the missing ones, under half trace to an unresolved V gene in checked studies; the others have no known cause. The sample includes some 120,000 clones, with over 85% observed a single time. Around 3.3% of the sample lies in the top ten. The sample here was peripheral blood, taken on day 0 of AZD1222 vaccination. Receptors were obtained from an adult in good health.

The chain links TRBV5-1 to TRBJ1-6; D ambiguous. The germline gives CDR1 SGHRS, CDR2 YFSETQ. V was clipped by 0 bases and J by 10 bases, with 8 bases between them. The CDR3 spans 13 residues. For the CDR3, the DNA is TGCGCCAGCAGCTTGGCCGGAGGCTCACCCCTCCACTTT. This gives the protein CASSLAGGSPLHF. The full variable domain, in which reference TRBV5-1 and TRBJ1-6 provide the parts outside the CDR3, is KAGVTQTPRYLIKTRGQQVTLSCSPISGHRSVSWYQQTPGQGLQFLFEYFSETQRNKGNFPGRFSGRQFSNSRSEMNVSTLELGDSALYLCASSLAGGSPLHFGNGTRLTVT.

The chain uses TRBV7-2 and TRBJ2-7; no firm D call. V dropped 4 bases and J dropped 3 bases, with 16 bases sitting between them. The CDR3 totals 15 residues. Germline loops: CDR1 SGHTA, CDR2 FQGNSA. CDR3 in amino acids: CASSSAPAPGYEQYF. The DNA of the CDR3 is TGTGCCAGCAGCTCGGCCCCCGCGCCAGGCTACGAGCAGTACTTC.

V and J are TRBV2 and TRBJ1-1; D possibly corresponds to TRBD1 (5 bases). CDR3 size: 15 residues. Deletions cut 5 bases from V and 1 base from J, with 14 bases between. CDR1 is SNHLY and CDR2 is FYNNEI in the germline V gene. The CDR3 protein is CASSPTGLGNTEAFF. The CDR3 nucleotides read TGTGCCAGCAGTCCCACAGGCCTGGGGAACACTGAAGCTTTCTTT.

This clone was detected once. The chain recombines TRBV5-1 with TRBJ2-7, with 7 bases identical to TRBD1. V trimming: 3 bases; J trimming: 6 bases; junction bases outside the gene matches: 3. The CDR3 totals 12 residues. Germline lookup yields CDR1 SGHRS and CDR2 YFSETQ. The DNA of the CDR3 is TGCGCCAGCAGCTCCAACAGGGGCGAGCAGTACTTC. Translated: CASSSNRGEQYF.

V and J are TRBV28 and TRBJ1-2; 11 nucleotides agree with TRBD1. After removal of 8 bases from V and 2 bases from J, the junction contained 4 bases not matched to a gene. Germline CDR1 and CDR2: MDHEN and SYDVKM. The CDR3 length is 14 residues. The CDR3 DNA sequence: TGTGCCAGCGAAGGGACAGGGGGAAACTATGGCTACACCTTC. It encodes CASEGTGGNYGYTF.

This chain joins TRBV2 and TRBJ1-4; the match to TRBD1 covers 7 bases. The germline V gene has CDR1 SNHLY and CDR2 FYNNEI. This CDR3 is built from 14 residues. V trimming: 6 bases; J trimming: 4 bases; junction bases outside the gene matches: 5. The DNA of the CDR3 is TGTGCCAGCAGACGGGACAGCGTTAATGAAAAACTGTTTTTT. Translating it yields CASRRDSVNEKLFF.

The chain carries TRBV5-6 and TRBJ2-5, with a possible D match to TRBD2 (5 bases). The CDR3 has 15 residues. Per germline, CDR1 SGHDT and CDR2 YYEEEE. V was pared by 0 bases and J by 5 bases, with 14 bases between. CDR3 in amino acids: CASSLAVSGFETQYF. Here the CDR3 DNA reads TGTGCCAGCAGCTTGGCCGTATCGGGGTTCGAGACCCAGTACTTC.

V usage is TRBV12-3 or TRBV12-4 and J usage is TRBJ2-3; D possibly corresponds to TRBD2 (5 bases). The CDR3 contains 12 residues. Trimming removed 3 bases from V and 8 bases from J, with 9 bases in between. The CDR3 spells CASSLDFSTQYF. CDR3 coding DNA: TGTGCCAGCAGTTTGGACTTTAGTACGCAGTATTTT.

The CDR3 region has the DNA TGTGCCAGCAGCCCAAGCGGGAGGCAAGAGACCCAGTACTTC. This encodes CASSPSGRQETQYF. The J gene is TRBJ2-5, the V gene TRBV28; 9 bases map to TRBD2. The CDR3 has 14 amino acids. Germline trimming cut 6 bases from V and 2 bases from J; bases unmatched to any gene: 4. Per germline, CDR1 MDHEN and CDR2 SYDVKM.

The chain links TRBV9 to TRBJ2-7; D is undetermined. The V gene lost 0 bases and the J gene lost 0 bases, with 13 bases spanning the gap. CDR3 length: 16 residues. Germline CDR1 and CDR2: SGDLS and YYNGEE. The CDR3 DNA reads TGTGCCAGCAGCGTAGGATGGGCCCGTGGCTCCTACGAGCAGTACTTC. Residues: CASSVGWARGSYEQYF.

This clone was seen once. The genes are TRBV4-1 and TRBJ2-2, with a possible D match to TRBD1 (5 bases). This CDR3 is built from 13 residues. CDR1 and CDR2 (germline): MGHRA, YSYEKL. Between the trimmed V and J ends, which lost 5 bases and 1 base, there was a span of 5 bases. The CDR3 region is CASSDRNTGELFF. CDR3 nucleotides: TGCGCCAGCAGCGACAGGAACACCGGGGAGCTGTTTTTT.

V gene TRBV6-1 combines with J gene TRBJ1-6; D unresolved. V lost 1 base and J lost 3, with 7 bases in between. This CDR3 has 15 amino acids. Per the germline V gene, CDR1 is MNHNS and CDR2 is SASEGT. The CDR3 DNA reads as TGTGCCAGCAGTGAAGGAGTGGGCTATAATTCACCCCTCCACTTT. Translated: CASSEGVGYNSPLHF.

This clone has just a few counts. V and J are TRBV14 and TRBJ2-7; a weak D match, TRBD1 (6 bases). The germline V gene has CDR1 SGHDN and CDR2 FVKESK. This CDR3 is built from 14 residues. Trimming cost V 4 bases and J 0 bases, with 10 bases left between them. The CDR3 coding sequence is TGTGCCAGCAGCCTCAGACAGGCCTCCTACGAGCAGTACTTC. It yields the protein CASSLRQASYEQYF. Combining the CDR3 with reference TRBV14 and TRBJ2-7 gives the whole variable domain EAGVTQFPSHSVIEKGQTVTLRCDPISGHDNLYWYRRVMGKEIKFLLHFVKESKQDESGMPNNRFLAERTGGTYSTLKVQPAELEDSGVYFCASSLRQASYEQYFGPGTRLTVT.

The chain combines TRBV28 with TRBJ1-3; no definite D call. The V end was cut by 6 bases, the J end by 0 bases, with 6 bases between. CDR1 MDHEN and CDR2 SYDVKM come from the germline V gene. This CDR3 spans 13 amino acids. The CDR3 sequence is CASSQASGNTIYF. The CDR3 DNA reads as TGTGCCAGCAGCCAGGCCTCTGGAAACACCATATATTTT.